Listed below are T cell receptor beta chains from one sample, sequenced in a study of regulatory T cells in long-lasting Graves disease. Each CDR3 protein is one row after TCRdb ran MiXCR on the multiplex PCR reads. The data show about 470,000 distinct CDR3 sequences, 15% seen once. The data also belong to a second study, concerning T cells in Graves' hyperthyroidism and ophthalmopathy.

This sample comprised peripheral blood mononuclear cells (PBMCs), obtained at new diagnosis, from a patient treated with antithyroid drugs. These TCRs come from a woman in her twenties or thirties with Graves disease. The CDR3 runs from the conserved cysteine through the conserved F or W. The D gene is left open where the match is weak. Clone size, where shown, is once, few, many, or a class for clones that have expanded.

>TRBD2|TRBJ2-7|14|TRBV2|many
TGTGCCAGCAGTCCCGGGACTAGCCCCTACGAGCAGTACTTC
CASSPGTSPYEQYF
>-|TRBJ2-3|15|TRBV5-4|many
TGTGCCAGCACCTCCGGGACACTATTACGAGATACGCAGTATTTT
CASTSGTLLRDTQYF
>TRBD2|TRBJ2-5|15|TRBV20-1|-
TGCAGTGCTGGGCACCCGGACCTCGGGAGGGAGACCCAGTACTTC
CSAGHPDLGRETQYF
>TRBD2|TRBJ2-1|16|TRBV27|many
TGTGCCAGCAGCGGCGGGACTAAGAGCTCCTACAATGAGCAGTTCTTC
CASSGGTKSSYNEQFF
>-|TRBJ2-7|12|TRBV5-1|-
TGCGCCAGCAGCAGGGACTTCTACGAGCAGTACTTC
CASSRDFYEQYF
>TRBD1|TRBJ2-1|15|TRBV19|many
TGTGCCAGTAGTTGGGGACAGGGGAGTTACAATGAGCAGTTCTTC
CASSWGQGSYNEQFF
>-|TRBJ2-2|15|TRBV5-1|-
TGCGCCAGCAGCTTGCTGTCCCGAAACACCGGGGAGCTGTCTTTT
CASSLLSRNTGELSF
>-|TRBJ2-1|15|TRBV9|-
TGTGCCAGCAGCGTAGGCGGGGTCACCCACAATGAGCAGTTCTTC
CASSVGGVTHNEQFF
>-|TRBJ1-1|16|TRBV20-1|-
TGCAGTGCTAGAGATCGCAGGGGCCGCATGAACACTGAAGCTTTCTTT
CSARDRRGRMNTEAFF
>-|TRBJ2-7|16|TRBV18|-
TGTGCCAGCTCCCCGCAACGGACTCGGCCCTCCTACGAGCAGTACTTC
CASSPQRTRPSYEQYF
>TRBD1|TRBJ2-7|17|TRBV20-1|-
TGCAGTGCTAGAGAGAGGCAGCCGGGACAGGGGCACTACGAGCAGTACTTC
CSARERQPGQGHYEQYF
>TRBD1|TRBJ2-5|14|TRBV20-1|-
TGCAGTGCTAGGGACAGGGGGCGACGGGAGACCCAGTACTTC
CSARDRGRRETQYF
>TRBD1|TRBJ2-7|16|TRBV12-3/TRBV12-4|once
TGTGCCAGCAGTTCTCAAATACAGGGGGCCCCCTACGAGCAGTACTTC
CASSSQIQGAPYEQYF
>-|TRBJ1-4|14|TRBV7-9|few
TGTGCCAGCAAGCCGGGACATCTTACTGAAAAACTGTTTTTT
CASKPGHLTEKLFF
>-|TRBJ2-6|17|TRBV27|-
TGTGCCAGCAGTCCCACCAACTGGTACTCTGGGGCCAACGTCCTGACTTTC
CASSPTNWYSGANVLTF
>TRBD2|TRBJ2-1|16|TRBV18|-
TGTGCCAGCTCACCAGGACTAGCCACCTCCTACAATGAGCAGTTCTTC
CASSPGLATSYNEQFF
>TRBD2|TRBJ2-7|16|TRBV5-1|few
TGCGCCAGCAGCTTTAGCGGGCACGACCGAAACTACGAGCAGTACTTC
CASSFSGHDRNYEQYF
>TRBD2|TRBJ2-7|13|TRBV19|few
TGTGCCAGCGGACTAGCGGGGCGGTACGAGCAGTACTTC
CASGLAGRYEQYF
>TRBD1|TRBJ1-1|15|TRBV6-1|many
TGTGCCAGCAGTAATAACCCTTGGGACAGGGGTGAAGCTTTCTTT
CASSNNPWDRGEAFF
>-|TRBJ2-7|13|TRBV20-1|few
TGCAGTGGGTACAGAACCAAGTCCTACGAGCAGTACTTC
CSGYRTKSYEQYF
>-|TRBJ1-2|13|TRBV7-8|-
TGTGCCAGCAGCTCCGGGACAATCGGTGGCTACACCTTC
CASSSGTIGGYTF
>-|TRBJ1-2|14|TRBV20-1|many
TGCAGTGCTAATCGACAAGGACTTAACTATGGCTACACCTTC
CSANRQGLNYGYTF
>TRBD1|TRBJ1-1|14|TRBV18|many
TGTGCCAGCTCACCGGGGACAGTTTTTACTGAAGCTTTCTTT
CASSPGTVFTEAFF
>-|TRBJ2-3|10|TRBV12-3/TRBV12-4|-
TGTGCCAGCTCTATAGATACGCAGTATTTT
CASSIDTQYF
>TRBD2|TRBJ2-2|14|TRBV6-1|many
TGTGCCACCAGGGAGACTAGCTCGTCCGGGGAGCTGTTTTTT
CATRETSSSGELFF
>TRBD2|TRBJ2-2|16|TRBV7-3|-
TGTGCCAGCAGCTCCCCGCTAGCGGGAGTGGCCGGGGAGCTGTTTTTT
CASSSPLAGVAGELFF
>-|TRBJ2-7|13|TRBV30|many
TGTGCCTGGAGAGTGCACGGTGTCTACGAGCAGTACTTC
CAWRVHGVYEQYF
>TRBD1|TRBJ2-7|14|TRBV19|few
TGTGCCAGTAGTGACAGGGTGGGGCCCTACGAGCAGTACTTC
CASSDRVGPYEQYF
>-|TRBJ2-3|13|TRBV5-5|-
TGTGCCAGCAGCTTTGGACTCCCAGATACGCAGTATTTT
CASSFGLPDTQYF
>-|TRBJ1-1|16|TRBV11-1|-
TGTGCCAGCAGCTTACGCCAGACCGCTTTGAACACTGAGGCTTTCTTT
CASSLRQTALNTEAFF
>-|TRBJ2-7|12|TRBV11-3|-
TGTGCCAGCAGCGCCGGACAGTACGAGCAGTACTTC
CASSAGQYEQYF
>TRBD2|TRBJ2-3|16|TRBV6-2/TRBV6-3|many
TGTGCCAGCAGCTCCACTAGCGGGAGGGCGTGGGATACGCAGTATTTT
CASSSTSGRAWDTQYF
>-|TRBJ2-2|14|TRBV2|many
TGTGCCAGCAGTGGGTCTTCGAACACCGGGGAGCTGTTTTTT
CASSGSSNTGELFF
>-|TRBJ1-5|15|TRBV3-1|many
TGTGCCAGCAGCCAAGATTGGGGGCGCGGACAGCCCCAGCATTTT
CASSQDWGRGQPQHF
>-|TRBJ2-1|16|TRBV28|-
TGTGCCAGCAGTAGGGGCAGGGGAGGCGGGTTGAATGAGCAGTTCTTC
CASSRGRGGGLNEQFF
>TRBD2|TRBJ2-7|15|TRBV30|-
TGTGCCTGGAGTGTGATGGGGGAGGGTAGTTACGAGCAGTACTTC
CAWSVMGEGSYEQYF
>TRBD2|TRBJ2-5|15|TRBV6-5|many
TGTGCCAGCAGTTACTCGGGACTAGCCGGGAGTACCCAGTACTTC
CASSYSGLAGSTQYF
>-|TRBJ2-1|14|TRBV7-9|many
TGTGCCAGCAGCCCTCCCTTATCTGGCAATGAGCAGTTCTTC
CASSPPLSGNEQFF
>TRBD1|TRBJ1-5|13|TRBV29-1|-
TGCAGTATTGGGCAGGGGGGGGATCAGCCCCAGCATTTT
CSIGQGGDQPQHF
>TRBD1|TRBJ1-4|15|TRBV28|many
TGTGCCAGCAGTTCGCCGGGACAGGTTAATGAAAAACTGTTTTTT
CASSSPGQVNEKLFF
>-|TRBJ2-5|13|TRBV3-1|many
TGTGCCAGCAGCCAAGTTTCCGGGGAGACCCAGTACTTC
CASSQVSGETQYF
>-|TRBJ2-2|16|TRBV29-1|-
TGCAGCGTCGGGCTTTGGTTAGGCGGTAACACCGGGGAGCTGTTTTTT
CSVGLWLGGNTGELFF
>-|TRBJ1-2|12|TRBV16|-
TGTGCCAGCAGCCCGAATAACTATGGCTACACCTTC
CASSPNNYGYTF
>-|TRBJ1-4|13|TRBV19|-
TGTGCCAGTAGTATATGGGGGAATGAAAAACTGTTTTTT
CASSIWGNEKLFF
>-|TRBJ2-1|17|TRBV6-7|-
TGTGCCAGCAGTCAAGAGGCCGTAGCTCCCGACTACAATGAGCAGTTCTTC
CASSQEAVAPDYNEQFF
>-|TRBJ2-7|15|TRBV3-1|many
TGTGCCAGCAGCCATGCCCCAGGGGCCGTGTACGAGCAGTACTTC
CASSHAPGAVYEQYF
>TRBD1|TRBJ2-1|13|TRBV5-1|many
TGCGCCAGCCGGGACAGCGTATACAATGAGCAGTTCTTC
CASRDSVYNEQFF
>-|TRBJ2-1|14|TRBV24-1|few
TGTGCCACCGGTCGGGGTTCTTTCTACAATGAGCAGTTCTTC
CATGRGSFYNEQFF
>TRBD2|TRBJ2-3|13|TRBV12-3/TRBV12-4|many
TGTGCCGTACAGGGACTAGCGGAAGATACGCAGTATTTT
CAVQGLAEDTQYF
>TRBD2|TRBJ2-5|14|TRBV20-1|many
TGCAGCGTCACTCTAGCGGACCAGCAAGAGACCCAGTACTTC
CSVTLADQQETQYF
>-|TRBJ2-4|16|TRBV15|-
TGTGCCACCAGCAGAGATCCCGACAGGGCCAAAAACATTCAGTACTTC
CATSRDPDRAKNIQYF
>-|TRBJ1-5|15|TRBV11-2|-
TGTGCCAGCAGAATTGAACTAGGGAGCAATCAGCCCCAGCATTTT
CASRIELGSNQPQHF